This T cell receptor (beta chain) is drawn from a study of OX40 agonist ivuxolimab in advanced cancers. Study-level points and caveats: Among some nonresponders, normalized T-cell clonal expansion was also low. CD8+ T cells averaged more expanded clones than CD4+.

Exclusion applied to patients with autoimmune disease history or systemic immunosuppression. The repertoire was sequenced with immunoSEQ multiplex PCR; TCRdb's copy has only in-frame clones and lacks some. The sample comprises approximately 76,000 clones, over 75% of which are singletons, and around 5.5% rests with the top ten. Concerning this clone: Its cognate antigen is unknown.

The CDR3 runs 15 residues. Per germline, CDR1 LNHDA and CDR2 SQIVND (reference sequence). Trimming took off 4 bases at V and 2 bases at J, with 14 bases between the two ends. V is TRBV19 and J is TRBJ2-5, with D tentatively TRBD1 or TRBD2 (5 bases each). Sequenced material: CD4+ or CD8+ T cells sorted from blood, taken in a trial of the OX40 agonist ivuxolimab. The sequence was obtained from an adult with an advanced solid tumor such as melanoma, head and neck, liver or kidney cancer. The chain's CDR3 is CASSTTGAGQETQYF. Here the CDR3 DNA reads TGTGCCAGTAGTACCACCGGGGCCGGACAAGAGACCCAGTACTTC.